This T cell receptor beta chain was sequenced for a study of OX40 agonist ivuxolimab in advanced cancers. Study overall: Given to patients was ivuxolimab, an agonistic anti-OX40 (CD134) antibody.

The ends were cut back, 4 bases at V and 8 bases at J, with 20 bases in the middle. Germline V gene sequence: CDR1 SNHLY, CDR2 FYNNEI. There are 16 residues in the CDR3. Method: immunoSEQ multiplex PCR; TCRdb's copy keeps in-frame clones and lacks some. This sample carries fewer than 90,000 clones, about 90% of them seen once, and the ten largest clones take 2% to 2.5%. Sequencing used CD4+ or CD8+ T cells sorted from blood, obtained in a trial of the OX40 agonist ivuxolimab. The sequence came from an adult with an advanced solid tumor such as melanoma, head and neck, liver or kidney cancer. The chain joins TRBV2 to TRBJ2-2; possible D gene TRBD2, 6 bases. CDR3 coding DNA: TGTGCCAGCAGTGTGAGTGGACTACCGGCCGGTGGGGAGCTGTTTTTT. Residues: CASSVSGLPAGGELFF.